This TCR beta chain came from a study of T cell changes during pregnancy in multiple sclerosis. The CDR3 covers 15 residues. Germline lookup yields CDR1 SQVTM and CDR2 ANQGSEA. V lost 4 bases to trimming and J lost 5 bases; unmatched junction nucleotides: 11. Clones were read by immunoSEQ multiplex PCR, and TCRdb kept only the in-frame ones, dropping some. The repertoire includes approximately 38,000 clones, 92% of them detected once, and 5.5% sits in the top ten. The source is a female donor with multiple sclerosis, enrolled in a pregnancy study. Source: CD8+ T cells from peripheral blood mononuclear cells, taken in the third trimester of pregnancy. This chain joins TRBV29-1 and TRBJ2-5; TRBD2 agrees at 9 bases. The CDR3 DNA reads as TGCAGCGTTGTTGGGACTAGCCCCGATTTCGAGACCCAGTACTTC. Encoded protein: CSVVGTSPDFETQYF.